This T cell receptor (beta chain) is drawn from a study of T-cell memory formation after mild COVID-19. Employing constant-segment primers, 5'RACE generated TCR alpha and TCR beta cDNA libraries bearing sample barcodes and UMIs. TCRdb recomputed calls from the 5' RACE reads with MiXCR, one row per CDR3 protein. The profile shows about 250,000 distinct CDR3 sequences, about 16% of them singletons. The CDR3 has 13 amino acids. Germline V lookup: CDR1 SGDLS, CDR2 YYNGEE. The V and J ends lost 4 bases and 4 bases respectively, with 8 bases between them. This clonotype was seen ten or more times. The antigen remains unidentified. General study findings and limits: CD8+ contracting clones occupied EMRA, while CD4+ ones occupied mainly CM and EM. Cross-reactive memory apparently joined, as some responding clones appeared in pre-infection memory.

The rearrangement links TRBV9 to TRBJ2-2, with no clear D. Sequenced sample: PBMCs or a T cell subset sorted from them (not recorded which). This sequence was found in an adult woman who had mild COVID-19 (a few samples of this study predate the infection). Cell type and time point are not known. The CDR3 protein is CASSPLITGELFF. The CDR3 coding sequence is TGTGCCAGCAGCCCCTTAATCACCGGGGAGCTGTTTTTT.